This T cell receptor (beta chain) was found in a study of vaccination and CD4 T cells after COVID-19. Study at large: Recovered patients in the cohort numbered six men and four women, two of them Hispanic.

This clonotype was seen a handful of times. The antigen is unknown. CDR3 length equals 14 residues. Trimming left V 3 bases short and J 5 bases short, with 11 bases between. The germline gives CDR1 SNHLY, CDR2 FYNNEI. Oncomine TCR Beta short-read sequencing was applied to DNA from cultured CD4+ T cells. Genomic DNA was drawn out of CD4+ T cells grown in culture. One entry per CDR3 protein results from TCRdb running MiXCR on the PCR reads. Here the sample spans about 8,300 distinct CDR3 sequences, approximately 37% being singletons. Treatment given: roughly ten-day PBMC culture with coronavirus spike peptide pools or control peptides (ViraFEST assay). It was before the COVID-19 pandemic (2011-2018) that the unexposed donor's CD4+ T cells were collected. Fresh medium (containing IL-2) replaced half the medium on days 3 and 7.

This clonotype was obtained from a human donor in good health. The chain couples TRBV2 to TRBJ1-5, with D tentatively TRBD1 (5 bases). The sequenced material came from CD4+ T cells from blood, cultured in vitro. The CDR3 spells CASSDLQGDQPQHF. The CDR3 DNA sequence: TGTGCCAGCAGTGATTTGCAGGGAGATCAGCCCCAGCATTTT.